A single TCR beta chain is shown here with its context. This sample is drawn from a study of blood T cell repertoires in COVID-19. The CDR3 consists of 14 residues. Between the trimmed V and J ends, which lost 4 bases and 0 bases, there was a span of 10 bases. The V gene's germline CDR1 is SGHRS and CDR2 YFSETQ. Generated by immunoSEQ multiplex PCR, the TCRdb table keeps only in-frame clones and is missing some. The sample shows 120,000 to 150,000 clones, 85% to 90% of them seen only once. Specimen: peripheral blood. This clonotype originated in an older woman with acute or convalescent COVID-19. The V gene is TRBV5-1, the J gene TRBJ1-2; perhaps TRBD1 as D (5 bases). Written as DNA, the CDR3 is TGCGCCAGCAGCCCCGGGGGGACTAACTATGGCTACACCTTC. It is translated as CASSPGGTNYGYTF.